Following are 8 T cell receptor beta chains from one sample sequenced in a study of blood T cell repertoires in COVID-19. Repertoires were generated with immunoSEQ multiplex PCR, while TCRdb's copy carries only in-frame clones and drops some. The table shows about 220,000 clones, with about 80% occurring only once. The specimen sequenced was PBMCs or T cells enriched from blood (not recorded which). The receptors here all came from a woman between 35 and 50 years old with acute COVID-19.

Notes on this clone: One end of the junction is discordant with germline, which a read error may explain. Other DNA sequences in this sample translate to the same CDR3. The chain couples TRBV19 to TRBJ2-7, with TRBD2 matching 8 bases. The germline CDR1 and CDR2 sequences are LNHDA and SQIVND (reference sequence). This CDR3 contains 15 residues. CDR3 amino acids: CASSLAGGGAYEQYF. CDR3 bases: TGTGCCAGTAGTTTGGCGGGAGGAGGAGCCTATGAGCAGTACTTC.

The chain's CDR3 is CASSPPGNTEAFF. CDR3 coding DNA: TGTGCCAGCAGCCCCCCAGGTAACACTGAAGCTTTCTTT. The J gene is TRBJ1-1, the V gene TRBV3-1 (or the pseudogene TRBV3-2); D remains ambiguous. The V gene's germline CDR1 is LGHDT and CDR2 YNNKEL (reference sequence). With 4 bases removed from V and 2 bases from J, the gap between germline ends came to 8 bases. The CDR3 is 13 amino acids.

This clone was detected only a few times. The CDR3 region has the DNA TGTGCCAGCAGCCCGGAGGGGAACACCGGGGAGCTGTTTTTT. Translating gives CASSPEGNTGELFF. The chain carries TRBV7-3 and TRBJ2-2, with D possibly TRBD2 on 6 matching bases. The CDR3 has 14 residues. Between the trimmed V and J ends, which lost 5 bases and 1 base, there was a span of 8 bases. Germline assignment: CDR1 SGHTA and CDR2 FQGTGA.

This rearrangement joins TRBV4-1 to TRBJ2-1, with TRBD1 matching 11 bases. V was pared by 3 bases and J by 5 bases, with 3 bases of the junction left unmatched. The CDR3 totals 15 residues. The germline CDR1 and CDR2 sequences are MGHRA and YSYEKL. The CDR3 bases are TGCGCCAGCAGCCAGGACAGGGGGCTAGACAATGAGCAGTTCTTC. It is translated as CASSQDRGLDNEQFF.

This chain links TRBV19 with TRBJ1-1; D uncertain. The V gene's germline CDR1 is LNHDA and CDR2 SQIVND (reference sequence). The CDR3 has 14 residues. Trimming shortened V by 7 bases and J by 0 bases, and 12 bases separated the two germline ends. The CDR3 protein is CASTSAGMNTEAFF. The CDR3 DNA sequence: TGTGCCAGTACCTCCGCGGGCATGAACACTGAAGCTTTCTTT. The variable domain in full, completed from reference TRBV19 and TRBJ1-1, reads DGGITQSPKYLFRKEGQNVTLSCEQNLNHDAMYWYRQDPGQGLRLIYYSQIVNDFQKGDIAEGYSVSREKKESFPLTVTSAQKNPTAFYLCASTSAGMNTEAFFGQGTRLTVV.

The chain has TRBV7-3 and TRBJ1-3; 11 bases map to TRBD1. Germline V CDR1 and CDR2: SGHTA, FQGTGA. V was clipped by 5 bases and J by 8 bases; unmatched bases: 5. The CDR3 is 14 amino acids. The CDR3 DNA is TGTGCCAGCAGCCCCGGGACAGGGGGGCACACCATATATTTT. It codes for CASSPGTGGHTIYF.

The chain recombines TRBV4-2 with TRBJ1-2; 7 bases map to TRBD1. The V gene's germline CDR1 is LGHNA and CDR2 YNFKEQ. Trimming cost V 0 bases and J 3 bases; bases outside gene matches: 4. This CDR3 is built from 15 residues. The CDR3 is CASSQEGGMDYGYTF. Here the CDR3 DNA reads TGTGCCAGCAGCCAAGAAGGGGGCATGGACTATGGCTACACCTTC.

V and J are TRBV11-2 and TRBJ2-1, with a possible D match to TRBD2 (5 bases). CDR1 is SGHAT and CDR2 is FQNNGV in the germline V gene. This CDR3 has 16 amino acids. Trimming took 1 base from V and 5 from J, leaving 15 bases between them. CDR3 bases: TGTGCCAGCAGCTTAGGGCTAGCTCATCCTAACAATGAGCAGTTCTTC. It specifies CASSLGLAHPNNEQFF.